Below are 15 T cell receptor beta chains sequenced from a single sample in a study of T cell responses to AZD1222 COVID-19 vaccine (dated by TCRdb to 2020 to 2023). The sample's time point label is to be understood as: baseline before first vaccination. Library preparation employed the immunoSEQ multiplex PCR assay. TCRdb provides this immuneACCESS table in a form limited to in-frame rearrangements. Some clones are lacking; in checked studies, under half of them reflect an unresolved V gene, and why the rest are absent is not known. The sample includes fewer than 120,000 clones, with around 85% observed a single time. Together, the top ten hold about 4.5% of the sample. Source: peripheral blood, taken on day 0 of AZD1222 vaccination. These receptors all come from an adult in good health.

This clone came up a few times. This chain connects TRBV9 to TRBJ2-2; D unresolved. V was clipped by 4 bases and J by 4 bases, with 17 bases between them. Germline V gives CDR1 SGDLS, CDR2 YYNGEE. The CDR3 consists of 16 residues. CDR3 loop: CASSSPWGLGTGELFF. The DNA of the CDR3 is TGTGCCAGCAGCTCTCCATGGGGATTAGGCACCGGGGAGCTGTTTTTT.

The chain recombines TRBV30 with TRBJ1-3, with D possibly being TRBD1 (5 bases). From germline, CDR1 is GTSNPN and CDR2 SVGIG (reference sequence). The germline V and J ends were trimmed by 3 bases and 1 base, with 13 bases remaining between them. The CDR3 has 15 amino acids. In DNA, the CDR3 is TGTGCCTGGAGAGCGGGGGTAAAATCTGGAAACACCATATATTTT. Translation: CAWRAGVKSGNTIYF.

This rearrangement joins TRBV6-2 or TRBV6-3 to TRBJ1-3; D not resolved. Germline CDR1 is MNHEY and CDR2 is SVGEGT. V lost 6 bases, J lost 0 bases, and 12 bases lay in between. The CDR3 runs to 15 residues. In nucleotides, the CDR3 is TGTGCCAGCAGATACGACGGTAGCTCTGGAAACACCATATATTTT. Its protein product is CASRYDGSSGNTIYF.

CDR3 residues: CASSPQQGGIMGEKLFF. CDR3 sequence (DNA): TGCGCCAGCAGCCCACAACAGGGGGGGATAATGGGTGAAAAACTGTTTTTT. The J gene is TRBJ1-4, the V gene TRBV4-1, with 8 positions matching TRBD1. This CDR3 spans 17 amino acids. Looked up from germline, CDR1 is MGHRA and CDR2 is YSYEKL. With V trimmed by 4 bases and J by 7 bases, 14 bases remained unmatched.

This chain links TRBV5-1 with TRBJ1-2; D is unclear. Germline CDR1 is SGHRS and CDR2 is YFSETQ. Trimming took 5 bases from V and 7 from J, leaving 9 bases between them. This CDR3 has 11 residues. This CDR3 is CASRESGGYTF. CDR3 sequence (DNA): TGCGCCAGCAGGGAAAGTGGTGGCTACACCTTC.

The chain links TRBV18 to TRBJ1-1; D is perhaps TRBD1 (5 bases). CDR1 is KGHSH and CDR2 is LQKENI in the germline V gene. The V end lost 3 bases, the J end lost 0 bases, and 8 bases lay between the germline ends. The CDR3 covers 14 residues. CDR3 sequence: CASSPDTMNTEAFF. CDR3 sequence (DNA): TGTGCCAGCTCACCGGACACTATGAACACTGAAGCTTTCTTT.

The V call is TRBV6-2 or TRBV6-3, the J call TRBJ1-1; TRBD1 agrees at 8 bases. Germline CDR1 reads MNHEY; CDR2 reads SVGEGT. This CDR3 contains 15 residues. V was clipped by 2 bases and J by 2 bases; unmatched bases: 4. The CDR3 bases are TGTGCCAGCAGTTACCCTCAGGGGGCTAACACTGAAGCTTTCTTT. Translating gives CASSYPQGANTEAFF.

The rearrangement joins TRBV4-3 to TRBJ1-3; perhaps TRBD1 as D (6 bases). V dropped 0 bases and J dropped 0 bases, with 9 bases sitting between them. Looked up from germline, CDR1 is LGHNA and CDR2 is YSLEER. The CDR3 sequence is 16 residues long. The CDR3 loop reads CASSQDRQASGNTIYF. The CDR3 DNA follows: TGCGCCAGCAGCCAAGATCGACAGGCCTCTGGAAACACCATATATTTT.

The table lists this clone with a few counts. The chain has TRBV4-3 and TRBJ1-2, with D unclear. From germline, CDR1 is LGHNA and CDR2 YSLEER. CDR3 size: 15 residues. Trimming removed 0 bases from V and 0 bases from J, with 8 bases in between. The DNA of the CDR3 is TGCGCCAGCAGCCAAGAAAGGCGCTCTAACTATGGCTACACCTTC. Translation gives CASSQERRSNYGYTF.

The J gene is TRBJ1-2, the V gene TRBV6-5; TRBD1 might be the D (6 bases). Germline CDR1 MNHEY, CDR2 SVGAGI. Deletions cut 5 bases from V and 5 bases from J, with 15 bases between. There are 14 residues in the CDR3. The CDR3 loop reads CASSKQRTAYGYTF. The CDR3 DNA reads TGTGCCAGCAGTAAGCAACGGACAGCTTATGGCTACACCTTC.

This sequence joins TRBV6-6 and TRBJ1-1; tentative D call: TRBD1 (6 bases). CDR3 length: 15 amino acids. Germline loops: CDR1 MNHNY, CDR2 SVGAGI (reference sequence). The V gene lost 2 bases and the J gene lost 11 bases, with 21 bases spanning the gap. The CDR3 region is CASSYAGQGKGEAFF. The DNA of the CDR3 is TGTGCCAGCAGTTACGCCGGGCAGGGGAAAGGGGAGGCTTTCTTT.

The DNA of the CDR3 is TGTGCCAGCAGCTTAACGATCACCGGGGAGCTGTTTTTT. Its translation is CASSLTITGELFF. This chain joins TRBV7-3 and TRBJ2-2; the D is unclear. The CDR3 is 13 amino acids. Deletions cut 0 bases from V and 4 bases from J, with 3 bases between. CDR1 and CDR2 from the germline V gene are SGHTA and FQGTGA.

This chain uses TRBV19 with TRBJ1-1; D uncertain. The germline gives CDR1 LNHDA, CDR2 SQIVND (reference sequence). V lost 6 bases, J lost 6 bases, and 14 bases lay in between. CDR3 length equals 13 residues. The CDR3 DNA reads TGTGCCAGTAGCCGAGACCAAAACTCTGAAGCTTTCTTT. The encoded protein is CASSRDQNSEAFF.

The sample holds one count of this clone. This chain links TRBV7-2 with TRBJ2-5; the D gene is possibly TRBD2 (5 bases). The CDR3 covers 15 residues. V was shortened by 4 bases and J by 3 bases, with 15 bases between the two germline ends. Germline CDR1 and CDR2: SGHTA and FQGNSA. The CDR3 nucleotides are TGTGCCAGCAGCTCAGAGGGAAATCGTGAAGAGACCCAGTACTTC. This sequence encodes CASSSEGNREETQYF.

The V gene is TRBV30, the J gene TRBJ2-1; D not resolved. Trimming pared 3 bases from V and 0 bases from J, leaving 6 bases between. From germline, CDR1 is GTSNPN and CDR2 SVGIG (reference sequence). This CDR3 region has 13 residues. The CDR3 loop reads CAWSRYSYNEQFF. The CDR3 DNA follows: TGTGCCTGGAGCCGGTACTCCTACAATGAGCAGTTCTTC.